This T cell receptor beta chain was identified in a study of CD8 T cells in ankylosing spondylitis. Study observations and caveats: Disease-linked clones reportedly concentrated significantly in matched ankylosing spondylitis synovial fluid. What appeared characteristic of ankylosing spondylitis blood was a TCR beta motif of eight highly homologous variants. A number of the motif variants had already been described in reactive arthritis synovial fluid and blood.

TCRdb recomputed calls from the 5' RACE reads with MiXCR, one row per CDR3 protein. The sample records about 510,000 distinct CDR3 sequences, 5.3% being singletons. The ends were cut back, 2 bases at V and 0 bases at J, with 8 bases in the middle. The CDR3 is 13 amino acids. The germline V gene encodes CDR1 GTSNPN and CDR2 SVGIG (reference sequence). About this clonotype itself: The target antigen is unknown.

The material sequenced was blood, either unsorted or a sorted T cell fraction (not recorded which). J is TRBJ2-7 and V is TRBV30; tentatively, D is TRBD2 (5 bases). This receptor was taken from a male donor with ankylosing spondylitis. CDR3 in amino acids: CAWSIGSSYEQYF. For the CDR3, the DNA is TGTGCCTGGAGTATTGGGAGCTCCTACGAGCAGTACTTC.